The clone carrying this T cell receptor beta chain showed up just once. PCR primers comprised 60 Vbeta and 13 Jbeta primers. Clones were read by immunoSEQ multiplex PCR, and TCRdb kept only the in-frame ones, dropping some. The sample has about 180,000 clones, more than 75% seen once; the top ten hold less than 2%. The data stem from a study of cytomegalovirus exposure and HLA in healthy donors. The ends lost 2 bases at V and 7 bases at J; junction bases unmatched: 4. This CDR3 has 13 amino acids. From germline, CDR1 is MNHEY and CDR2 SVGAGI. J is TRBJ1-2 and V is TRBV6-5; the match to TRBD1 covers 7 bases. Material: PBMCs. The sequence came from a man aged 40-49 years in good health and CMV-seronegative. In nucleotides, the CDR3 is TGTGCCAGCAGTTACCGTGCAGGGGGTGGCTACACCTTC. This sequence encodes CASSYRAGGGYTF.